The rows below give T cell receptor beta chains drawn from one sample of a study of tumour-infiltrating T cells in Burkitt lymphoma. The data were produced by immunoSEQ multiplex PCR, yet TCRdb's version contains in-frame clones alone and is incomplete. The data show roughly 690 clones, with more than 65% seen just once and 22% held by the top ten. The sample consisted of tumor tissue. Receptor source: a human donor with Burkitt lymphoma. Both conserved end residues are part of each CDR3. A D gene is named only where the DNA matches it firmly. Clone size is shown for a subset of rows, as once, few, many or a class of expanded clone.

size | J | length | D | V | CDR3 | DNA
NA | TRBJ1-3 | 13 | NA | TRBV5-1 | CASGESSGNTIYF | TGCGCCAGCGGTGAGAGCTCTGGAAACACCATATATTTT
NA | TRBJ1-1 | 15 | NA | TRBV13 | CASSVGGSGNTEAFF | TGTGCCAGCAGCGTCGGGGGCTCGGGGAACACTGAAGCTTTCTTT
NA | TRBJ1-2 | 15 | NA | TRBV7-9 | CASSPRSGTGYGYTF | TGTGCCAGCAGCCCCCGTAGCGGGACTGGCTATGGCTACACCTTC
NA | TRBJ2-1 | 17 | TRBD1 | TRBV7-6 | CASSLVWDRIKSREQFF | TGTGCCAGCAGCTTAGTTTGGGACAGGATAAAGAGCCGGGAGCAGTTCTTC
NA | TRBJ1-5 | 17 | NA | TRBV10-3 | CAIKARTAKYSNQPQHF | TGTGCCATCAAAGCCCGGACAGCGAAGTATAGCAATCAGCCCCAGCATTTT
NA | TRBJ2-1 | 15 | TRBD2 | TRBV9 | CASSVVGGGADEQFF | TGTGCCAGCAGCGTAGTTGGCGGGGGGGCCGATGAGCAGTTCTTC
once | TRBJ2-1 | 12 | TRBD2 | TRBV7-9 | CASRFGRDEQFF | TGTGCCAGCAGGTTCGGGAGGGATGAGCAGTTCTTC
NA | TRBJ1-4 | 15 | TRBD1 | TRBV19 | CASSHRDSNGEKLFF | TGTGCCAGTAGTCACCGGGACAGCAACGGCGAAAAACTGTTTTTT
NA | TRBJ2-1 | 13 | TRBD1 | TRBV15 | CATSPRDRAEQFF | TGTGCCACCAGCCCCCGGGACAGGGCTGAGCAGTTCTTC
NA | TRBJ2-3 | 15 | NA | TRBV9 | CASSVATTRTDTQYF | TGTGCCAGCAGCGTAGCTACGACGAGGACAGATACGCAGTATTTT
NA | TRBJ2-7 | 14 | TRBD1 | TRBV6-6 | CASSYRDRDYEQYF | TGTGCCAGCAGTTACAGGGACAGGGACTACGAGCAGTACTTC
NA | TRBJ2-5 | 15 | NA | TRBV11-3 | CASSAHQGMRETQYF | TGTGCCAGCAGCGCCCACCAGGGGATGAGGGAGACCCAGTACTTC
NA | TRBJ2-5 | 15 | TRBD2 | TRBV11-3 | CASSLNGQRGETQYF | TGTGCCAGCAGCTTGAACGGACAGCGGGGGGAGACCCAGTACTTC
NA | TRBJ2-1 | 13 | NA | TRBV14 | CASSQETGDEQFF | TGTGCCAGCAGCCAGGAGACAGGCGATGAGCAGTTCTTC
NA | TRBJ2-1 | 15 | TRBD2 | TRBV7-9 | CASSFVRGGPNEQFF | TGTGCCAGCAGCTTCGTTCGGGGGGGCCCCAATGAGCAGTTCTTC
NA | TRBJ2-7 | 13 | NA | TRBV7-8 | CASSFGDSYEQYF | TGTGCCAGCAGCTTCGGGGATTCGTACGAGCAGTACTTC
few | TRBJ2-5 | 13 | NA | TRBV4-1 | CASSQAGEETQYF | TGCGCCAGCAGCCAAGCAGGGGAAGAGACCCAGTACTTC
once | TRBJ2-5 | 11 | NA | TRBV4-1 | CASSQRETQYF | TGCGCCAGCAGCCAAAGAGAGACCCAGTACTTC
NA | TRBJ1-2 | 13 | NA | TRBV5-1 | CASSPAGARGYTF | TGCGCCAGCAGCCCGGCAGGGGCTCGGGGCTACACCTTC
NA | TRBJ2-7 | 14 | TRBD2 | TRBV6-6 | CASSYLAGEGEQYF | TGTGCCAGCAGTTACTTAGCGGGAGAAGGAGAGCAGTACTTC
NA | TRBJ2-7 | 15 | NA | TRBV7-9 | CASSLVRTESYEQYF | TGTGCCAGCAGCTTAGTCCGGACAGAATCCTACGAGCAGTACTTC
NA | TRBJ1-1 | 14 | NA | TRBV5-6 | CASSLSGWWAEAFF | TGTGCCAGCAGCTTGTCGGGGTGGTGGGCTGAAGCTTTCTTT
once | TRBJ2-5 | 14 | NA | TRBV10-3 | CAISAGGNKETQYF | TGTGCCATCAGTGCAGGTGGGAACAAAGAGACCCAGTACTTC
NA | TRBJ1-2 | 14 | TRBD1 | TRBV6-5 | CASSLGTDFYGYTF | TGTGCCAGCAGTTTAGGGACAGACTTCTATGGCTACACCTTC
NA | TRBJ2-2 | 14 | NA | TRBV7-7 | CASSLIQGNGELFF | TGTGCTAGCAGCTTAATCCAGGGGAACGGGGAGCTGTTTTTT
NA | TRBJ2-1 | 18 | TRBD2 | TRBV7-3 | CASSLIAGEGGSYNEQFF | TGTGCCAGCAGCTTAATAGCGGGAGAGGGGGGATCCTACAATGAGCAGTTCTTC
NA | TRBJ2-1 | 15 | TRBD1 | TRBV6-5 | CASSYSTGGYGEQFF | TGTGCCAGCAGTTACTCTACAGGGGGCTATGGTGAGCAGTTCTTC
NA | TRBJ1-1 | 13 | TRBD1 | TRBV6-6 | CASSYGSGGGAFF | TGTGCCAGCAGTTACGGATCAGGGGGGGGTGCTTTCTTT
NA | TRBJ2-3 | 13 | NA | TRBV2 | CASNRGFTDTQYF | TGTGCCAGCAATAGGGGTTTCACAGATACGCAGTATTTT
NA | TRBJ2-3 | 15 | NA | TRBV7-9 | CASSRLGDSTDTQYF | TGTGCCAGCAGCCGATTGGGGGATAGCACAGATACGCAGTATTTT
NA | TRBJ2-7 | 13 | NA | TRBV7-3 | CASSFAGGAEQYF | TGTGCCAGCAGCTTCGCTGGAGGCGCCGAGCAGTACTTC
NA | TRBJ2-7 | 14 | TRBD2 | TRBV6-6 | CASSYLAGEGEQYF | TGTGCCAGCAGTTACTTAGCGGGAGAAGGAGAGCAATACTTC
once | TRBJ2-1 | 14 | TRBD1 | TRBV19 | CASSPMGQGNEQFF | TGTGCCAGTAGTCCGATGGGACAGGGGAATGAGCAGTTCTTC
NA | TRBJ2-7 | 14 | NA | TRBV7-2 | CASNQMLGVGEQYF | TGTGCCAGCAACCAAATGCTAGGTGTCGGCGAGCAGTACTTC
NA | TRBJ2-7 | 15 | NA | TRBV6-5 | CASSATLANSYEQYF | TGTGCCAGCAGTGCAACTCTAGCGAACTCCTACGAGCAGTACTTC
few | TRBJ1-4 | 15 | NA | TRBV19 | CASSGTRTQNEKLFF | TGTGCCAGTAGTGGAACAAGGACTCAAAATGAAAAACTGTTTTTT
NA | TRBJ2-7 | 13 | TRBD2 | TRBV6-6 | CASGAGVGYEQYF | TGTGCCAGCGGGGCGGGGGTCGGCTACGAGCAGTACTTC
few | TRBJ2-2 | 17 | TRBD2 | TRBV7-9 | CASSPKTSGGSNGELFF | TGTGCCAGCAGTCCGAAGACTAGCGGGGGTTCTAACGGGGAGCTGTTTTTT
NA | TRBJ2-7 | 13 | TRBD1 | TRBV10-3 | CAISERTGPEQYF | TGTGCCATCAGTGAGCGGACAGGGCCGGAGCAGTACTTC
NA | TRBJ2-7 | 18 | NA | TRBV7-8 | CASSADTRPSLSSYEQYF | TGTGCCAGCAGCGCGGACACCCGTCCCTCTCTTAGCTCCTACGAGCAGTACTTC